The rows below give T cell receptor beta chains drawn from one sample of a study of T cells in localized non-small cell lung cancer. Assay: immunoSEQ multiplex PCR; the TCRdb copy retains only in-frame clones and omits some. Among 1,200 to 1,500 clones listed, under 40% were seen once. The source was normal lung tissue next to the tumor, collected before any cancer treatment. The receptors come from a woman aged 40 to 75 with stage I lung adenocarcinoma. Both conserved end residues are part of each CDR3. Fields, in order: J gene, clone size, V gene, D gene, CDR3 DNA, CDR3 protein. D genes are given only for firm matches. Expanded clones get a size class; other rows say once, few or many, or leave the size out.

TRBJ1-5 | few | TRBV9 | NA | TGTGCCAGCAGCGTAGAGGAGGGGCCGGGGCAGCCCCAGCATTTT | CASSVEEGPGQPQHF
TRBJ2-5 | NA | TRBV29-1 | TRBD1 | TGCAGCGGATCGGGACAGGGTGTGGAGACCCAGTACTTC | CSGSGQGVETQYF
TRBJ1-1 | few | TRBV10-3 | TRBD1 | TGTGCCATCAGTGATGGACAGGGCCACACTGAAGCTTTCTTT | CAISDGQGHTEAFF
TRBJ1-1 | NA | TRBV6-8 | NA | TGTGCCAGCAGTTCCGCCGGGGGTAGGACTGAAGCTTTCTTT | CASSSAGGRTEAFF
TRBJ1-5 | once | TRBV28 | TRBD1 | TGTGCCAGCAGTTCCCATGTGCAGGGGGGCGATCAGCCCCAGCATTTT | CASSSHVQGGDQPQHF
TRBJ2-1 | few | TRBV6-8 | TRBD1 | TGTGCCAGCAGTGAGACAGGGAACAATGAGCAGTTCTTC | CASSETGNNEQFF
TRBJ2-7 | NA | TRBV9 | NA | TGTGCCAGCAGCGCCGACAGAGCCTACGAGCAGTACTTC | CASSADRAYEQYF
TRBJ1-1 | NA | TRBV29-1 | TRBD1 | TGCAGCGTTGTGGGCAGGGGGCTGACTGAAGCTTTCTTT | CSVVGRGLTEAFF
TRBJ1-2 | NA | TRBV19 | TRBD1 | TGTGCCAGTCAGGACAGGGGTGCCTATGGCTACACCTTC | CASQDRGAYGYTF
TRBJ1-4 | few | TRBV19 | NA | TGTGCCAGTAGTCCTGGGGTTGCAACTAATGAAAAACTGTTTTTT | CASSPGVATNEKLFF
TRBJ2-5 | NA | TRBV6-8 | TRBD2 | TGTGCCAGCACAGCGGGGGGACATCAAGAGACCCAGTACTTC | CASTAGGHQETQYF
TRBJ2-1 | NA | TRBV19 | TRBD2 | TGTGCCAGTCGGCGGGAGCGGGGGGGCCAGAATGAGCAGTTCTTC | CASRRERGGQNEQFF
TRBJ2-5 | NA | TRBV9 | TRBD2 | TGTGCCAGCAGCCCCGACCGAGCTCGGGGGGAGGAAGAGACCCAGTACTTC | CASSPDRARGEEETQYF
TRBJ1-2 | NA | TRBV25-1 | TRBD1 | TGTGCCAGCAGTGATGTGTCTATAGGGGGCCGTAGCTACACCTTC | CASSDVSIGGRSYTF
TRBJ1-5 | medium-sized | TRBV4-1 | TRBD1 | TGCGCCAGCAGTGCACAGGGGGCCCATCAGCCCCAGCATTTT | CASSAQGAHQPQHF
TRBJ1-1 | few | TRBV6-8 | NA | TGTGCCAGCAGTGTTCCCCCCTGGGAGTCCGCTTTCTTT | CASSVPPWESAFF
TRBJ1-1 | NA | TRBV2 | NA | TGTGCCAGCAGTGCGGGTGACGCCACTGAAGCTTTCTTT | CASSAGDATEAFF
TRBJ1-5 | NA | TRBV19 | NA | TGTGCCAGTAGTATAGATCACTCAACTGGGAGCAATCAGCCCCAGCATTTT | CASSIDHSTGSNQPQHF
TRBJ1-5 | NA | TRBV19 | NA | TGTGCCAGTAGTATAGGGGGGCTTGGGCAGCCCCAGCATTTT | CASSIGGLGQPQHF
TRBJ1-2 | once | TRBV19 | NA | TGTGCCAGTAGAGGTCAGTCGGGGGGCTACACCTTC | CASRGQSGGYTF
TRBJ2-7 | NA | TRBV29-1 | TRBD1 | TGCAGCGTTTTACCCGGGACAGGGTATCCTTGGGAGCAGTACTTC | CSVLPGTGYPWEQYF
TRBJ2-2 | NA | TRBV19 | TRBD1 | TGTGCCAGTAGTTGGGACAGGGGGCGCGATTTCACCGGGGAGCTGTTTTTT | CASSWDRGRDFTGELFF
TRBJ1-4 | NA | TRBV15 | NA | TGTGCCACCAGCAGAGGGAGACAGGACGGTAATGAAAAACTGTTTTTT | CATSRGRQDGNEKLFF
TRBJ2-2 | NA | TRBV18 | NA | TGTGCCAGCTCACCAATCACAGTGGCGGGCACCGGGGAGCTGTTTTTT | CASSPITVAGTGELFF